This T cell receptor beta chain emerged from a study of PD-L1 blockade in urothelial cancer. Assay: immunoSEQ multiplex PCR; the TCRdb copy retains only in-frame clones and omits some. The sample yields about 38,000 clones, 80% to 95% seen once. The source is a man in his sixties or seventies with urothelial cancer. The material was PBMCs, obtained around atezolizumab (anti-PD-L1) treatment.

The DNA for the CDR3 is TGTGCCTGGAGCAAGACGGGGGAACTGTTTTTT. Its protein product is CAWSKTGELFF. The chain couples TRBV30 to TRBJ1-4, with D possibly TRBD1 on 5 matching bases. Per the germline V gene, CDR1 is GTSNPN and CDR2 is SVGIG (reference sequence). Deletions cut 3 bases from V and 12 bases from J, with 11 bases between. The CDR3 sequence is 11 residues long.